This T cell receptor beta chain was obtained from a study of shared T cell receptors in the human thymus. Trimming left V 7 bases short and J 0 bases short, with 20 bases between. The CDR3 covers 17 residues. Germline V gene lookup returns CDR1 LGHNT and CDR2 FRNRAP. Measured with immunoSEQ multiplex PCR; TCRdb has only the in-frame clones, and not every one. The table shows approximately 400,000 clones, with approximately 95% occurring only once. The gene calls are TRBV12-5 and TRBJ2-3; D might be TRBD2 (6 bases). This TCR was sampled from a human donor. The source material was thymocytes. This CDR3 reads CASALVGGPHSTDTQYF. CDR3 nucleotides: TGTGCTAGTGCCTTGGTCGGAGGGCCGCACAGCACAGATACGCAGTATTTT.